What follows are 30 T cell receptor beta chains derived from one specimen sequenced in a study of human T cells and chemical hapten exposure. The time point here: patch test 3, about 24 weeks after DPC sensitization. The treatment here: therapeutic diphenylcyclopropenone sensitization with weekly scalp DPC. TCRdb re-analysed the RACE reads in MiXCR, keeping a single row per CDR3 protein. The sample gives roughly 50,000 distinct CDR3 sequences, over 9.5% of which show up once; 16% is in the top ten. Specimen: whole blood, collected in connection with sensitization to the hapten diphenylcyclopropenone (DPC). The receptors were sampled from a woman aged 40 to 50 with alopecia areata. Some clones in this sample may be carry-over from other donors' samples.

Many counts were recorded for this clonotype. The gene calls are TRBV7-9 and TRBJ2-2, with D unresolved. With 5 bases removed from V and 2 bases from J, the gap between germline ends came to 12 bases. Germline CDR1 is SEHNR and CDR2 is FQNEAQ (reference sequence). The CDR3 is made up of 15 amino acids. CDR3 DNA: TGTGCCAGCAGCCCATCTAGGACCAACACCGGGGAGCTGTTTTTT. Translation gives CASSPSRTNTGELFF.

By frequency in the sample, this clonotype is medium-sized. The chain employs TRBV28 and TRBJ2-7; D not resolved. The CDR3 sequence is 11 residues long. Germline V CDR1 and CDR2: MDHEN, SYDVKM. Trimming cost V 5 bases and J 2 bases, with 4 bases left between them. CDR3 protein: CASSTTYEQYF. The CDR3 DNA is TGTGCCAGCAGTACCACCTACGAGCAGTACTTC.

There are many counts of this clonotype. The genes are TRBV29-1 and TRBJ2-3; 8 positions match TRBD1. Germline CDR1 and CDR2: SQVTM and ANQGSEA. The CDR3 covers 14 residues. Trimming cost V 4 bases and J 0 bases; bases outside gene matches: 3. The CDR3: CSVARDRSTDTQYF. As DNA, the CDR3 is TGCAGCGTTGCCCGGGACAGGAGCACAGATACGCAGTATTTT.

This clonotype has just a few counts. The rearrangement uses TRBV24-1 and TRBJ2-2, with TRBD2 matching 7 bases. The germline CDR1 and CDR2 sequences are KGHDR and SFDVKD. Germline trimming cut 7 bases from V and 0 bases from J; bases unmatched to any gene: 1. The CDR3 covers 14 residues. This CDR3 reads CATRAGSNTGELFF. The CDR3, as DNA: TGTGCCACCAGAGCGGGGTCGAACACCGGGGAGCTGTTTTTT.

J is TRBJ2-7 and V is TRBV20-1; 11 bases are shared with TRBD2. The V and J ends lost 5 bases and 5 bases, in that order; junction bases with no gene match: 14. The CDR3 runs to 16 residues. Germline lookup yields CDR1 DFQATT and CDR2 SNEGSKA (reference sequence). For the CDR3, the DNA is TGCAGTGCTGCCCACCCTAGCGGGGGGACCCCAAACGAGCAGTACTTC. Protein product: CSAAHPSGGTPNEQYF.

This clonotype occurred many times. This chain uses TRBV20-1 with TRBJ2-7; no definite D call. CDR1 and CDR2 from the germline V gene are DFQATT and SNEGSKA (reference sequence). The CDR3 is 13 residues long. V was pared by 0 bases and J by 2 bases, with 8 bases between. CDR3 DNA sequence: TGCAGTGCTAGAGATCTCAAGGCCTACGAGCAGTACTTC. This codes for CSARDLKAYEQYF.

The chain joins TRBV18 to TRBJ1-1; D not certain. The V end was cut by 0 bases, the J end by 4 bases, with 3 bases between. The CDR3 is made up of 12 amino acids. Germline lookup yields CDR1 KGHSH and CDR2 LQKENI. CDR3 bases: TGTGCCAGCTCACCACCGGCCACTGAAGCTTTCTTT. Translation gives CASSPPATEAFF.

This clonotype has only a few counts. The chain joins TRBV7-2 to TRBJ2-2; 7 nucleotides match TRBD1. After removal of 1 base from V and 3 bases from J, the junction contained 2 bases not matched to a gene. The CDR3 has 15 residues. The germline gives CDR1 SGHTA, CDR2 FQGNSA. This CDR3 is CASSLVGGYTGELFF. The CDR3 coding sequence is TGTGCCAGCAGCTTAGTAGGGGGCTACACCGGGGAGCTGTTTTTT.

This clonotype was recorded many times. The chain's CDR3 is CASSESQRAGGTEAFF. CDR3 nucleotides: TGTGCCAGCAGCGAATCCCAAAGGGCCGGTGGGACTGAAGCTTTCTTT. The chain uses TRBV6-2 or TRBV6-3 and TRBJ1-1; D remains ambiguous. Between the trimmed V and J ends, which lost 6 bases and 5 bases, there was a span of 22 bases. The germline CDR1 and CDR2 sequences are MNHEY and SVGEGT. The CDR3 runs 16 residues.

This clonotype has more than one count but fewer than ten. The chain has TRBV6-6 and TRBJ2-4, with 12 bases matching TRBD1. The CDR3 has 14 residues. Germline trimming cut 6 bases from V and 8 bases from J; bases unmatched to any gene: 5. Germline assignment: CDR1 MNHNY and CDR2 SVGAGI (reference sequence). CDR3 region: CASRGQGAKYIQYF. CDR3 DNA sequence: TGTGCCAGCAGGGGACAGGGGGCGAAATACATTCAGTACTTC.

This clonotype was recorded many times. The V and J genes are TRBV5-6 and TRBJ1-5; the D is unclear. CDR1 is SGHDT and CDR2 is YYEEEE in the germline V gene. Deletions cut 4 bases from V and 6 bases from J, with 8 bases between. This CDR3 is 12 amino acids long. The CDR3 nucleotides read TGTGCCAGCAGCCGCCGAGGTCAGCCCCAGCATTTT. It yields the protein CASSRRGQPQHF.

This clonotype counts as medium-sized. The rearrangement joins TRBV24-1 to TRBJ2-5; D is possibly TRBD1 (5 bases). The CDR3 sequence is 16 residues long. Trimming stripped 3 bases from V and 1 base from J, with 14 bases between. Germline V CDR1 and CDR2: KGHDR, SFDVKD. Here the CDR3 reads CATSDADTGLQETQYF. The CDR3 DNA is TGTGCCACCAGTGATGCGGACACGGGCCTCCAAGAGACCCAGTACTTC.

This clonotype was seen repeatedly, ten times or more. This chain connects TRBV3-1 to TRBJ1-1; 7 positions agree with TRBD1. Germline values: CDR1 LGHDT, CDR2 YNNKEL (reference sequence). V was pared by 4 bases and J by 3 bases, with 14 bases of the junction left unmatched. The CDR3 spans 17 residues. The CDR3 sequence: CASSPRAQGPTYTEAFF. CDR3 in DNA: TGTGCCAGCAGCCCCAGGGCACAGGGGCCTACCTACACTGAAGCTTTCTTT.

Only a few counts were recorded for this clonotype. The CDR3 DNA follows: TGTGCCAGCAGCTTAGCAAGCCAGAGCGGCGGAACCTACGAGCAGTACTTC. It is translated as CASSLASQSGGTYEQYF. The chain combines TRBV7-9 with TRBJ2-7, with D possibly TRBD2 on 5 matching bases. The CDR3 contains 17 residues. Trimming left V 0 bases short and J 2 bases short, with 17 bases between. From germline, CDR1 is SEHNR and CDR2 FQNEAQ (reference sequence). The whole variable domain, remainder taken from reference TRBV7-9 and TRBJ2-7, is DTGVSQNPRHKITKRGQNVTFRCDPISEHNRLYWYRQTLGQGPEFLTYFQNEAQLEKSRLLSDRFSAERPKGSFSTLEIQRTEQGDSAMYLCASSLASQSGGTYEQYFGPGTRLTVT.

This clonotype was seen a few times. For the CDR3, the DNA is TGCAGCGTTGTGGGGGCCCTTAACACTGAAGCTTTCTTT. Its translation is CSVVGALNTEAFF. The chain combines TRBV29-1 with TRBJ1-1; a possible D gene is TRBD1 (6 bases). The CDR3 length is 13 residues. The V end lost 4 bases, the J end lost 2 bases, and 11 bases lay between the germline ends. Per germline, CDR1 SQVTM and CDR2 ANQGSEA.

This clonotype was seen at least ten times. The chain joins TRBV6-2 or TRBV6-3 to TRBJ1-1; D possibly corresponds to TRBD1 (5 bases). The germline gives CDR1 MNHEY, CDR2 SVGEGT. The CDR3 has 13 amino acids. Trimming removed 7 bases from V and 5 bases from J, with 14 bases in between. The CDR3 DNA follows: TGTGCCAGCATTGGCCAGGGAAAGACTGAAGCTTTCTTT. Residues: CASIGQGKTEAFF.

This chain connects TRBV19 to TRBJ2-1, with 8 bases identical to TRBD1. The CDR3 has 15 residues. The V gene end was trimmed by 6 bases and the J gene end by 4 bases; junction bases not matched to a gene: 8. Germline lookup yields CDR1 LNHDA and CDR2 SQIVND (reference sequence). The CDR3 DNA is TGTGCCAGTAGCCACACAGGGGGTGGATACAATGAGCAGTTCTTC. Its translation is CASSHTGGGYNEQFF.

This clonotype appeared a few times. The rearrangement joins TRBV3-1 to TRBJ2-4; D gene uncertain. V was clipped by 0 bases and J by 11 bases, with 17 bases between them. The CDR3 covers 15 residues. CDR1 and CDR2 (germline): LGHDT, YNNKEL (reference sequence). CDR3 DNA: TGTGCCAGCAGCCAAGATCTTCCCCCACTCGGTGTTCAGTACTTC. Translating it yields CASSQDLPPLGVQYF.

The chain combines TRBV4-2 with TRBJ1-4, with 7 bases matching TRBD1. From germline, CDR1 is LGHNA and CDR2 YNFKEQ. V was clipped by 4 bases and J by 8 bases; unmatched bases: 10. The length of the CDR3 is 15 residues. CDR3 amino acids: CASSRPQGEREKLFF. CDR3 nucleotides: TGTGCCAGCAGCCGACCTCAGGGGGAGAGAGAAAAACTGTTTTTT.

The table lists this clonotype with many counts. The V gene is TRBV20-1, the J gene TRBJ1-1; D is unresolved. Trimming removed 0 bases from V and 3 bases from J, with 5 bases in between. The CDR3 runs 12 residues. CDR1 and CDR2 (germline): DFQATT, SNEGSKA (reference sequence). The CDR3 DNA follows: TGCAGTGCTAGAGATGGATACACTGAAGCTTTCTTT. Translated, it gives CSARDGYTEAFF.

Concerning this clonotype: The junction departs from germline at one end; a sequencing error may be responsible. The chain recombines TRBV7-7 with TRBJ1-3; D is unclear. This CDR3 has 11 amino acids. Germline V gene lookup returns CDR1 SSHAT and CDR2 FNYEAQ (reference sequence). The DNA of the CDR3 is TGTGCCAGCAGCTCCCACCACACCACATATTTT. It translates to CASSSHHTTYF.

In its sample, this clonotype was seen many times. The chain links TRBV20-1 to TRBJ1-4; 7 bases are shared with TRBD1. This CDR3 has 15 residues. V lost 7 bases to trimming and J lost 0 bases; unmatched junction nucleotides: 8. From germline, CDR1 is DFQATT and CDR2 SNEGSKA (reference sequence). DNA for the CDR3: TGCAGTGTGCAGGGGGACGATGCAACTAATGAAAAACTGTTTTTT. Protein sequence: CSVQGDDATNEKLFF.

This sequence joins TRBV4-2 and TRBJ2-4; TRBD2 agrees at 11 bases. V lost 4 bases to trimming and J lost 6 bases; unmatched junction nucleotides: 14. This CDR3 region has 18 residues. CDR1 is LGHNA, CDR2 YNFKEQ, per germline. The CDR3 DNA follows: TGTGCCAGCAGCCGACGTCTAGCGGGGGGCCTGGCTGGAAACATTCAGTACTTC. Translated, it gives CASSRRLAGGLAGNIQYF.

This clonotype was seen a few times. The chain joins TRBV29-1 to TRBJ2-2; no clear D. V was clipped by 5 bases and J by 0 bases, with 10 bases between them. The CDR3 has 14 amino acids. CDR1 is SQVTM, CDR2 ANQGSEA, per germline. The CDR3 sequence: CSVWVASNTGELFF. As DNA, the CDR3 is TGCAGCGTTTGGGTAGCATCGAACACCGGGGAGCTGTTTTTT.

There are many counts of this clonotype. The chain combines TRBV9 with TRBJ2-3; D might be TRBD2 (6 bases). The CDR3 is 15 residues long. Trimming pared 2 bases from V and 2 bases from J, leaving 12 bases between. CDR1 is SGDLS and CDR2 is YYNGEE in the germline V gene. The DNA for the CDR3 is TGTGCCAGCAGCGTCGGAGGGGCTCTCACAGATACGCAGTATTTT. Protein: CASSVGGALTDTQYF.

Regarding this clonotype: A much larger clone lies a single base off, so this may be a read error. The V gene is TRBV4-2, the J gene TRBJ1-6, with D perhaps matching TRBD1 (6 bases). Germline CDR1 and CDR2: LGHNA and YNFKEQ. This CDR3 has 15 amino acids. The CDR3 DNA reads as TGTGCCAGCAGACAGGGCATCTCCTATAATTCACCCCCCCACTTT. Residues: CASRQGISYNSPPHF.

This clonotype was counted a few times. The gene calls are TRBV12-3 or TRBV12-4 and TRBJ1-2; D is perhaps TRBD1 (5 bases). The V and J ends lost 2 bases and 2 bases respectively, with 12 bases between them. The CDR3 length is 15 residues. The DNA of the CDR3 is TGTGCCAGCAGTTTAAGGGACCCCCCAAACTATGGCTACACCTTC. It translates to CASSLRDPPNYGYTF.

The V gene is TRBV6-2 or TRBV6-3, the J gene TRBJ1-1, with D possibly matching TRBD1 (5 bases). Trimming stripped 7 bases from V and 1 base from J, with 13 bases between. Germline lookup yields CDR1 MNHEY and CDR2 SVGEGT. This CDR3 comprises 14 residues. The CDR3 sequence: CASINDGGNTEAFF. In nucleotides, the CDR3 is TGTGCCAGCATCAATGACGGGGGGAACACTGAAGCTTTCTTT.

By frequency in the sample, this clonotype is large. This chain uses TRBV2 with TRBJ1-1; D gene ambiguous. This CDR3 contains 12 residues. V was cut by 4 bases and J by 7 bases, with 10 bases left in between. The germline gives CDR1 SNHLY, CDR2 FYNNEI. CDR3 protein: CASSGDYYEAFF. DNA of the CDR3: TGTGCCAGCAGTGGAGATTATTATGAAGCTTTCTTT.

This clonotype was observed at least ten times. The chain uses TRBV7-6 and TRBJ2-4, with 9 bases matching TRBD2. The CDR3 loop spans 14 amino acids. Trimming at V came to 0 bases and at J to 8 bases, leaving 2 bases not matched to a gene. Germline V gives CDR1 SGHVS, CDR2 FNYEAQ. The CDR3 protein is CASSLAGGGDIQYF. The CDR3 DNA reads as TGTGCCAGCAGCTTAGCAGGCGGGGGGGACATTCAGTACTTC.